The 4 T cell receptor beta chains listed next were all sequenced from one sample in a study of blood T cell repertoires in COVID-19. Measured with immunoSEQ multiplex PCR; TCRdb has only the in-frame clones, and not every one. Here the sample spans approximately 170,000 clones, around 81% being singletons. The sample was peripheral blood. Receptors were obtained from a man aged 70-80 years who had recovered from COVID-19.

This CDR3 is CAISWTGDAVTF. The DNA for the CDR3 is TGTGCCATCAGTTGGACAGGGGATGCAGTCACCTTC. The V call is TRBV10-3, the J call TRBJ1-2; 9 bases line up with TRBD1. The germline V gene encodes CDR1 ENHRY and CDR2 SYGVKD. Trimming at V came to 5 bases and at J to 13 bases, leaving 8 bases not matched to a gene. This CDR3 is built from 12 residues.

V usage is TRBV29-1 and J usage is TRBJ2-7, with TRBD1 identical over 8 bases. CDR3 length: 13 residues. V shed 7 bases and J 7 bases; nucleotides not matched to a gene: 12. The germline gives CDR1 SQVTM, CDR2 ANQGSEA. The CDR3 sequence is CSARGQVGGEQYF. CDR3 DNA: TGCAGCGCCCGGGGACAGGTGGGCGGGGAGCAGTACTTC.

This chain links TRBV7-9 with TRBJ1-2, with TRBD1 matching over 7 bases. V was pared by 5 bases and J by 7 bases, with 13 bases of the junction left unmatched. Germline CDR1 and CDR2: SEHNR and FQNEAQ (reference sequence). This CDR3 comprises 15 residues. The CDR3 sequence is CASSAGGQGGVGYTF. The CDR3 nucleotides read TGTGCCAGCAGCGCAGGGGGTCAGGGGGGAGTTGGCTACACCTTC.

This chain connects TRBV6-6 to TRBJ2-3, with a tentative D call TRBD2 (6 bases). Per the germline V gene, CDR1 is MNHNY and CDR2 is SVGAGI (reference sequence). The CDR3 has 11 residues. With 5 bases removed from V and 9 bases from J, the gap between germline ends came to 9 bases. Here the CDR3 reads CASSAGGTQYF. The CDR3 coding sequence is TGTGCCAGCAGTGCCGGGGGAACGCAGTATTTT.